Listed here are 7 T cell receptor beta chains from one sample, sequenced in a study of T cell clones after liver transplantation. Only in-frame clones appear in the TCRdb table, and some are missing; sequencing was by immunoSEQ multiplex PCR. The profile covers approximately 100,000 clones, with more than 75% appearing a single time and 0.8% to 1% taken by the ten largest. The sample in question was CD4+ T cells from blood, obtained before liver transplant. The receptors here all came from a human donor who received a liver transplant.

This chain's CDR3 is CASSRDSNQPQHF. The CDR3 DNA sequence: TGCGCCAGCAGTAGAGACAGTAATCAGCCCCAGCATTTT. The V gene is TRBV5-1, the J gene TRBJ1-5; the D gene is possibly TRBD1 (5 bases). The germline V gene encodes CDR1 SGHRS and CDR2 YFSETQ. Trimming stripped 5 bases from V and 4 bases from J, with 10 bases between. The CDR3 runs 13 residues. Together with reference TRBV5-1 and TRBJ1-5, the CDR3 gives the full variable domain: KAGVTQTPRYLIKTRGQQVTLSCSPISGHRSVSWYQQTPGQGLQFLFEYFSETQRNKGNFPGRFSGRQFSNSRSEMNVSTLELGDSALYLCASSRDSNQPQHFGDGTRLSIL.

A few counts support this clone. The rearrangement joins TRBV28 to TRBJ1-4; 8 bases agree with TRBD1. After removal of 6 bases from V and 10 bases from J, the junction contained 10 bases not matched to a gene. CDR3 size: 14 residues. Germline V gene sequence: CDR1 MDHEN, CDR2 SYDVKM. CDR3 in amino acids: CASRTGDAGGKLFF. CDR3 in DNA: TGTGCCAGCAGGACAGGGGACGCGGGGGGAAAACTGTTTTTT.

The chain combines TRBV7-8 with TRBJ1-6; 11 bases fit TRBD1. The CDR3 extends over 17 amino acids. The germline V gene has CDR1 SGHVS and CDR2 FQNEAQ. V lost 3 bases to trimming and J lost 6 bases; unmatched junction nucleotides: 7. The CDR3 sequence is CASSFSRTGGRNSPLHF. The CDR3 DNA reads TGTGCCAGCAGCTTCTCGAGGACAGGGGGCCGTAATTCACCCCTCCACTTT.

The CDR3, as DNA: TGTGCCAGTAGTATATCGGCGGTTAGCACAGATACGCAGTATTTT. Translating it yields CASSISAVSTDTQYF. The genes are TRBV19 and TRBJ2-3; D gene unclear. V was cut by 2 bases and J by 0 bases, with 9 bases left in between. Germline-derived CDR1 and CDR2 are LNHDA and SQIVND (reference sequence). CDR3 size: 15 residues.

CDR3 region: CATGHAGDGELFF. CDR3 in DNA: TGTGCCACTGGACACGCGGGGGACGGGGAGCTGTTTTTT. The V gene is TRBV10-3, the J gene TRBJ2-2; TRBD2 agrees at 7 bases. J was trimmed by 7 bases and V by 10 bases; bases with no gene match: 9. Germline CDR1 ENHRY, CDR2 SYGVKD. The CDR3 contains 13 residues.

This chain joins TRBV7-2 and TRBJ2-3; no clear D. Looked up from germline, CDR1 is SGHTA and CDR2 is FQGNSA. V was shortened by 5 bases and J by 5 bases, with 11 bases between the two germline ends. This CDR3 region has 13 residues. The CDR3 loop is CASSPSLGDTQYF. The CDR3 DNA sequence: TGTGCCAGCAGCCCCTCACTTGGAGATACGCAGTATTTT.

The J gene is TRBJ1-5, the V gene TRBV7-2; D call uncertain. CDR1 and CDR2 (germline): SGHTA, FQGNSA. This CDR3 contains 13 residues. Trimming pared 4 bases from V and 5 bases from J, leaving 9 bases between. This CDR3 is CASSSRTDQPQHF. The CDR3 DNA sequence: TGTGCCAGCAGCTCTAGAACCGATCAGCCCCAGCATTTT.